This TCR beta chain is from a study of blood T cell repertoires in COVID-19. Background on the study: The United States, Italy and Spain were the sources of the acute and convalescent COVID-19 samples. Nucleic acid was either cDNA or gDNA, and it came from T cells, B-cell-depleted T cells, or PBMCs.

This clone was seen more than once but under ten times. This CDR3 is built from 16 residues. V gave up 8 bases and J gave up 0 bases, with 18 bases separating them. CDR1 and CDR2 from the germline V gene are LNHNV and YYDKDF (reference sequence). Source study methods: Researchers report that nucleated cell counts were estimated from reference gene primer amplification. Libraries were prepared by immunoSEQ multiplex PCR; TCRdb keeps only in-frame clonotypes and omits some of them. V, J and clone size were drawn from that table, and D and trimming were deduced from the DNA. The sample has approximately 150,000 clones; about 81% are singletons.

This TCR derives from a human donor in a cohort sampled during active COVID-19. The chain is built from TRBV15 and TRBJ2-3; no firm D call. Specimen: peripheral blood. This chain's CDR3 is CATAPTGDASTDTQYF. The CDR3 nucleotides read TGTGCCACCGCCCCGACTGGAGACGCTAGCACAGATACGCAGTATTTT.